This T cell receptor (beta chain) stems from a study of cytomegalovirus exposure and HLA in healthy donors (dated by TCRdb to 2015 to 2018). Context from the whole study: According to an earlier analysis of 550 to 750 of the donors, 200 million or so T cells yielded 90 million to 140 million unique TCR beta sequences and approximately 300 Gb of sequence data. An early release covering roughly 580 HLA-typed donors comprised roughly 300 gigabases of sequencing data and roughly 85 million unique TCR sequences. Among the 398 genotyped donors, around 81% belonged to the genetic ancestry cluster associated with self-reported Caucasian donors. The study aimed to test whether signatures of past pathogen exposure could be identified by cataloging public T cell receptors. The study profiled the T cell repertoires of about 640 subjects by immunosequencing and related them to cytomegalovirus serostatus. In addition to the first cohort of 666 subjects, a separate validation cohort of around 110 different subjects was used. To predict cytomegalovirus infection status, the study brought together high-throughput TCR immunosequencing, statistical association of individual TCRs with disease status, and machine learning. A later analysis re-analyzed previously published TCR beta repertoires from several hundred donors and added high-resolution HLA genotyping to study TCR occurrence patterns. Rather than drawing on any new phenotypic data, the later analysis identified candidate immune exposures from TCR beta sequences and the way those sequences occurred across donors. In an earlier analysis of 587 of the donors, high-throughput TCR beta sequencing was used to judge whether each TCR beta V gene segment behaved as functional or pseudogenic. Donor age, sex, ethnicity and CMV serostatus were compiled together with the repertoire data. A later genetic analysis used genome-wide SNP genotypes for about three fifths of the 666 donors, treating that subset as a discovery cohort. Every repertoire in the discovery cohort had been generated on one and the same sequencing platform. HLA typing covered class I and class II loci at four-digit resolution. The number of typed donors differed by locus: 629-630 for A, B, C, DRB1 and DQB1; approximately 520 for DQA1; about 600 for DPA1; and roughly 490 for DPB1. Roughly five DR-DQ haplotypes were treated as single units for association and clustering because of strong linkage in the cohort. Among about 360 genotyped donors of the cohort, an average of approximately 240,000 unique TCR beta nucleotide sequences were sequenced per donor, roughly a sixth of them non-productive. The full study reports these points: In a later analysis, most CMV-associated TCR beta chains were found to appear HLA-restricted, with HLA associations seemingly driven largely by CMV exposure. When HLA alleles, especially DR and DQ, strongly co-occurred, TCR associations were difficult to assign to individual alleles. HLA typing was unavailable for some donors at each locus, so association tests used only the typed subset. The study listed 150 to 200 TCR beta chains as associated with cytomegalovirus. According to a later genetic analysis, donors in an Asian-associated ancestry cluster had fewer N-insertions in productive TCRs than the approximately 650-donor mean. Some IMGT-functional V segments, including TRBV6-2 and TRBV6-3, could not be told apart with the 87-base-pair reads, so those segments were excluded. Most TCR sequences were observed very rarely across donors, whereas some public TCRs were present in many individuals. Linkage disequilibrium might explain the correlated functional status among segregating V segments, but an unknown experimental factor could not be excluded. A cluster of highly shared sequence variants was judged likely to be a technical artifact of the sequencing pipeline. In a later analysis, HLA-associated TCR beta chains showed more clonal expansion and lower generation probabilities than non-associated chains that were equally common. Specific HLA alleles were associated with 15,000 to 20,000 TCR beta sequences at a false discovery rate of 0.05 in a later analysis. The classifier was reported to diagnose cytomegalovirus status with high specificity and sensitivity in both the original cohort and the validation cohort. According to a later analysis, TCR association rates differed among HLA loci, with DRB1 alleles showing the most associated TCRs and HLA-C alleles showing the fewest. For the cohort, immune exposure information was limited to CMV serostatus. Broadly in line with IMGT annotations, most TCR beta V segments showed up in productive rearrangements about 87% or about 30% of the time in an earlier analysis of 450 to 600 of the donors. It was suggested by the authors that the approach could potentially be generalized to other disease states and immunological phenotypes. A further reported finding was that TCR beta sequences accurately predicted the HLA-A and HLA-B alleles for most subjects in the first cohort. In vitro tests confirmed that a few of the cytomegalovirus-associated TCR beta chains recognize cytomegalovirus antigens. The presence/absence analyses assumed that sequencing depth was roughly uniform across donors, and that assumption may not be true. Several of the top co-occurrence clusters appeared to be linked to parvovirus B19, influenza, CMV and Epstein-Barr virus, according to a later analysis. Because counts were too low, around 18 rarely observed V segments, including chromosome 9 orphons, were left out of the earlier analysis of a few hundred of the donors. Only TCR beta chains were sequenced in this cohort, and the absence of alpha or paired-chain data limited detectable features. In a later genetic analysis, a missense DCLRE1C variant was associated with V-gene and J-gene trimming of TCR beta chains, and the association was replicated in an independent cohort.

The cohort was made up of around 720 healthy bone marrow donors. Cohort members were all nominally healthy when sampled, although unrecorded immune exposures were likely present. The donor tested CMV seropositive and was one of the 289 seropositive cohort members. A peripheral blood sample was provided by each donor, and peripheral blood mononuclear cells were used for TCR beta sequencing. Genomic DNA extraction from the blood cell samples was performed with the Qiagen DNeasy Blood Extraction Kit. In regard to this clone: Its antigen is not yet known. No qualities accompany the bases; no much larger clone lies one base away.

The method was the immunoSEQ multiplex PCR assay. The multiplex PCR relied on a mix of 60 forward primers for TCR Vbeta segments and 13 reverse primers for TCR Jbeta segments. The CDR3 region of rearranged TCR beta genes was amplified from genomic DNA by a multiplex PCR assay. The Illumina HiSeq System was used to sequence the amplified TCR beta libraries as 87-base-pair reads. Processing in the source paper ran as follows. A later analysis counted approximately 84 million unique TCR beta chains across the 690 or so repertoires, and some 12 million of these chains were shared by at least two donors. Raw reads were error-corrected and collapsed into unique sequences with a nearest-neighbor algorithm that merged closely related sequences to remove PCR and sequencing errors. To assign V, D and J gene segments, CDR3 sequences were aligned to IMGT reference sequences. For a sequence to be retained, a match of at least six nucleotides to both a V gene segment and a J gene segment was required. Rearrangements were classified as productive when the CDR3 lacked stop codons and remained in frame with V and J, and all other rearrangements were classified as non-productive. CDR3 was defined according to IMGT convention as the region running from the second conserved V-encoded cysteine to the conserved J-encoded phenylalanine. The earlier analysis of 500 to 750 of the donors excluded any sequence lacking an unambiguous match to a single V gene segment. An earlier analysis of 500 to 600 of the donors classified V segments as functional when productive rearrangements were above 56.7% and as segregating when the standard deviation between donors was above 5%. A statistical classification framework was built for diagnosing cytomegalovirus status from the catalog of TCR beta chain sequences. In a later analysis, TCR nucleotide sequences were compared against IMGT/GENE-DB human TR gene sequences so that V and J genes could be assigned. Using the TCRdist pipeline, a later analysis assigned CDR3 sequences along with most-parsimonious VDJ recombination scenarios. In a later analysis, each TCR beta chain was defined by its CDR3 amino acid sequence together with its V-gene family, and reads without a unique V-gene family were excluded. As a way to deal with suspected cross-contamination and a sequencing artifact, a later analysis dropped under 600 nucleotide sequences that were highly shared and had low generation probability. For each public chain, a later analysis derived a clonal expansion index from normalized ranks of inferred template counts within each repertoire. A later analysis computed generation probabilities with a VDJ recombination model fitted to out-of-frame rearrangements, and checked the results against IGoR. A later analysis scored TCR-TCR, TCR-HLA and TCR-CMV co-occurrence with hypergeometric tests, applying a repertoire-size bias correction to TCR pairs. False discovery rates were estimated in a later analysis by permuting HLA or CMV assignments 20 times. In a later analysis, co-occurring TCRs were grouped with DBSCAN, and TCRdist sequence similarity was added when clustering was performed within HLA-allele-positive subsets. Co-occurrence clustering excluded repertoires with fewer than 30,000 or more than 120,000 public chains, plus five with anomalous nucleotide sharing. Imported from immuneACCESS, the table was reduced by TCRdb to in-frame sequences with V and J called. These copies leave out some clones; in studies compared against another copy, an unresolved V gene accounts for under half, and the cause of the remainder is not known. Clonal size and the V and J genes are those of that table, whereas D and trimming came from the DNA. This sample has roughly 140,000 clones in its table, and 82% of those were observed once. The ten largest clones represent approximately 6% of the sample.

V gives up 5 bases and J gives up 0 bases, and the segment between their germline ends measures 13 bases. From the germline V gene, CDR1 is KGHSH and CDR2 is LQKENI. The CDR3 runs 15 amino acids, cysteine and phenylalanine included. The sequence is cut down to CDR3 DNA, 45 bases in frame from base 1. This TCR was recovered from a young man in good health and CMV-seropositive. The rearrangement joined TRBV18 to TRBJ1-1; the D gene identity is not certain. Sequenced: PBMCs. The encoded CDR3 is CASSALQLVNTEAFF. The nucleotide sequence is given as TGTGCCAGCTCAGCCTTACAGTTAGTGAACACTGAAGCTTTCTTT.